The entry below gives a single TCR beta chain sequence along with its context. Its antigen is unidentified. Focal radiation with ipilimumab CTLA-4 blockade was given to patients with chemo-refractory metastatic non-small-cell lung cancer. The data are from a study of radiotherapy plus CTLA-4 blockade in lung cancer. Study-wide results and caveats: Increased serum interferon-beta after radiation also reportedly predicted response strongly.

Looked up from germline, CDR1 is SGHRS and CDR2 is YFSETQ. The V and J ends lost 0 bases and 3 bases respectively, with 9 bases between them. The CDR3 runs to 14 residues. Measured with immunoSEQ multiplex PCR; TCRdb has only the in-frame clones, and not every one. The sample includes some 52,000 clones, 65% to 80% of them seen just once. Sequencing used peripheral blood, obtained from a patient treated with radiotherapy plus ipilimumab. This sequence was found in a human donor with non-small cell lung cancer who had a partial response to radiotherapy plus ipilimumab. The genes are TRBV5-1 and TRBJ1-2, with D tentatively TRBD1 (6 bases). The CDR3 region has the DNA TGCGCCAGCAGCTTGGCAGGGGCGGACTATGGCTACACCTTC. Its protein is CASSLAGADYGYTF. Drawing the rest from reference TRBV5-1 and TRBJ1-2, the complete variable domain is KAGVTQTPRYLIKTRGQQVTLSCSPISGHRSVSWYQQTPGQGLQFLFEYFSETQRNKGNFPGRFSGRQFSNSRSEMNVSTLELGDSALYLCASSLAGADYGYTFGSGTRLTVV.